This entry lists 23 T cell receptor beta chains sequenced from one sample in a study of T-cell memory formation after mild COVID-19. TCRdb redid the calling of the 5' RACE reads with MiXCR, one entry per CDR3 protein. The sample holds 350,000 or so distinct CDR3 sequences, under 25% seen once. The sequenced sample consisted of PBMCs or a T cell subset sorted from them (not recorded which). Every receptor here comes from an adult woman who had mild COVID-19 (a few samples of this study predate the infection). Cell type and time point are not known.

This clonotype was seen more than once but under ten times. The V gene is TRBV7-2, the J gene TRBJ2-3; unclear D gene. The ends were cut back, 0 bases at V and 2 bases at J, with 9 bases in the middle. Looked up from germline, CDR1 is SGHTA and CDR2 is FQGNSA. CDR3 size: 15 residues. The chain's CDR3 is CASSLADLPTDTQYF. CDR3 DNA: TGTGCCAGCAGCTTAGCGGACCTCCCCACAGATACGCAGTATTTT.

This chain connects TRBV6-4 to TRBJ2-2; the D gene could be TRBD1 or TRBD2 (5 bases each). The ends were cut back, 9 bases at V and 5 bases at J, with 19 bases in the middle. The germline V gene encodes CDR1 MRHNA and CDR2 SNTAGT. CDR3 size: 15 residues. The CDR3 region has the DNA TGTGCCAGTTCCCCGGGACCTCATACGACCGGGGAGCTGTTTTTT. Its translation is CASSPGPHTTGELFF.

CDR3 coding DNA: TGTGCCAGCACCCTCGTGGGGGCGGGGTTAACTGAAGCTTTCTTT. Translation: CASTLVGAGLTEAFF. The J gene is TRBJ1-1, the V gene TRBV7-9; tentatively, D is TRBD1 (6 bases). Trimming pared 7 bases from V and 5 bases from J, leaving 20 bases between. The CDR3 extends over 15 amino acids. The V gene's germline CDR1 is SEHNR and CDR2 FQNEAQ (reference sequence).

This clonotype turned up a few times. V usage is TRBV5-1 and J usage is TRBJ1-5, with a weak D call TRBD1 (5 bases). The V end lost 4 bases, the J end lost 7 bases, and 12 bases lay between the germline ends. CDR1 and CDR2 from the germline V gene are SGHRS and YFSETQ. The CDR3 totals 13 residues. CDR3 bases: TGCGCCAGCAGCACCGCGGGGGAACAGCCCCAGCATTTT. Translation: CASSTAGEQPQHF.

This clonotype was observed a few times. The rearrangement links TRBV5-4 to TRBJ2-7; 10 bases line up with TRBD2. Germline CDR1 reads SGHNT; CDR2 reads YYREEE (reference sequence). V trimming: 3 bases; J trimming: 4 bases; junction bases outside the gene matches: 7. The CDR3 covers 15 residues. The CDR3 region is CASSSRTSGFYEQYF. CDR3 sequence (DNA): TGTGCCAGCAGCTCACGGACTAGCGGATTTTACGAGCAGTACTTC.

This clonotype has only a few counts. V gene TRBV2 combines with J gene TRBJ2-7, with 10 bases fitting TRBD1. In germline, CDR1 is SNHLY, CDR2 FYNNEI. V trimming: 4 bases; J trimming: 1 base; junction bases outside the gene matches: 16. This CDR3 has 19 amino acids. The CDR3 DNA reads as TGTGCCAGCAGTGCCAGTCGTACCGGGACAGGGGTTTTGTCCTACGAGCAGTACTTC. Translation gives CASSASRTGTGVLSYEQYF. Combining the CDR3 with reference TRBV2 and TRBJ2-7 gives the whole variable domain EPEVTQTPSHQVTQMGQEVILRCVPISNHLYFYWYRQILGQKVEFLVSFYNNEISEKSEIFDDQFSVERPDGSNFTLKIRSTKLEDSAMYFCASSASRTGTGVLSYEQYFGPGTRLTVT.

The sample holds a few counts of this clonotype. The V gene is TRBV29-1, the J gene TRBJ2-1, with 12 positions matching TRBD1. CDR3 length: 14 amino acids. V shed 7 bases, J shed 3 bases, and the junction held 4 bases outside the gene matches. Germline values: CDR1 SQVTM, CDR2 ANQGSEA. For the CDR3, the DNA is TGCAGCGGGGGACAGGGGGCGGTCTACAATGAGCAGTTCTTC. Translation: CSGGQGAVYNEQFF.

The table lists this clonotype with a few counts. The CDR3 protein is CASSPALERRGTDTQYF. As DNA, the CDR3 is TGTGCCAGCAGCCCCGCCTTGGAGCGGCGGGGCACAGATACGCAGTATTTT. The chain uses TRBV7-2 and TRBJ2-3; D may be TRBD2 (5 bases). The germline V gene encodes CDR1 SGHTA and CDR2 FQGNSA. V was pared by 5 bases and J by 1 base, with 19 bases between. This CDR3 region has 17 residues.

This clonotype has just a few counts. V usage is TRBV25-1 and J usage is TRBJ2-2, with 11 bases that match TRBD1. This CDR3 is 17 amino acids long. The ends lost 2 bases at V and 4 bases at J; junction bases unmatched: 6. Germline values: CDR1 MGHDK, CDR2 SYGVNS. CDR3 DNA: TGTGCCAGCAGTGAACCCCCGGGACAGGGGGGCACCGGGGAGCTGTTTTTT. Its translation is CASSEPPGQGGTGELFF.

The V call is TRBV7-3, the J call TRBJ2-1, with 11 bases identical to TRBD2. CDR1 and CDR2 (germline): SGHTA, FQGTGA. The junction had 9 bases not matched to a gene; V was cut back by 2 bases and J by 6 bases. The CDR3 totals 17 residues. The CDR3 DNA reads as TGTGCCAGCAGCTTACAGACTCTAGCGGGGGGCCCCAATGAGCAGTTCTTC. This sequence encodes CASSLQTLAGGPNEQFF.

The chain carries TRBV5-6 and TRBJ2-1; TRBD2 matches at 7 bases. Germline values: CDR1 SGHDT, CDR2 YYEEEE. The length of the CDR3 is 13 residues. V trimming: 4 bases; J trimming: 13 bases; junction bases outside the gene matches: 11. The CDR3 reads CASSLLSGDHQFF. CDR3 sequence (DNA): TGTGCCAGCAGCCTGCTAAGCGGGGACCACCAGTTCTTC.

The chain couples TRBV24-1 to TRBJ2-5; TRBD1 agrees at 7 bases. Per germline, CDR1 KGHDR and CDR2 SFDVKD. This CDR3 has 15 residues. Unmatched junction bases numbered 8, after V lost 3 bases and J lost 5 bases. The DNA for the CDR3 is TGTGCCACCAGTGATCCACAGGGGTTCGGCGAGACCCAGTACTTC. It codes for CATSDPQGFGETQYF.

The chain links TRBV11-2 to TRBJ1-1, with D unclear. The germline V gene has CDR1 SGHAT and CDR2 FQNNGV. Between the trimmed V and J ends, which lost 5 bases and 0 bases, there was a span of 13 bases. The CDR3 runs to 15 residues. The CDR3: CASSPYGIMNTEAFF. The CDR3 bases are TGTGCCAGCAGCCCTTACGGGATAATGAACACTGAAGCTTTCTTT.

This clonotype appeared a few times. The rearrangement uses TRBV7-3 and TRBJ2-6; D might be TRBD1 (5 bases). Germline CDR1 reads SGHTA; CDR2 reads FQGTGA. Trimming stripped 4 bases from V and 0 bases from J, with 10 bases between. The CDR3 is made up of 16 amino acids. CDR3 coding DNA: TGTGCCAGCAGCTATCGTCAGGGCTCTGGGGCCAACGTCCTGACTTTC. As protein: CASSYRQGSGANVLTF.

This chain joins TRBV11-2 and TRBJ1-1, with D possibly matching TRBD1 (5 bases). CDR3 length: 14 amino acids. V was trimmed by 2 bases and J by 4 bases, leaving 11 bases between them. Looked up from germline, CDR1 is SGHAT and CDR2 is FQNNGV. Written as DNA, the CDR3 is TGTGCCAGCAGCTTAATACGGGACCTCACTGAAGCTTTCTTT. This gives the protein CASSLIRDLTEAFF.

The chain has TRBV10-3 and TRBJ1-1; D is undetermined. The CDR3 loop spans 14 amino acids. Trimming took off 5 bases at V and 5 bases at J, with 15 bases between the two ends. Per germline, CDR1 ENHRY and CDR2 SYGVKD. The CDR3 spells CAISRTFLGTEAFF. In nucleotides, the CDR3 is TGTGCCATCAGTCGGACGTTCCTCGGGACTGAAGCTTTCTTT.

The sample holds a few counts of this clonotype. The chain joins TRBV6-6 to TRBJ1-2, with 11 positions matching TRBD1. Trimming took 8 bases from V and 6 from J; bases not matched to a gene: 11. Germline CDR1 MNHNY, CDR2 SVGAGI (reference sequence). This CDR3 has 15 residues. CDR3 in DNA: TGTGCCAGCGGACAGGGGGCCAATCTCCGGGATGGCTACACCTTC. Residues: CASGQGANLRDGYTF.

This clonotype was found many times. CDR3: CASSRTSGPNTGELFF. CDR3 nucleotides: TGTGCCAGCAGCAGAACTAGCGGGCCGAACACCGGGGAGCTGTTTTTT. The V gene is TRBV5-4, the J gene TRBJ2-2, with 9 bases that match TRBD2. Losses at the gene ends were 4 bases for V and 0 bases for J; bases not matched to a gene: 4. CDR1 SGHNT and CDR2 YYREEE come from the germline V gene (reference sequence). The CDR3 loop spans 16 amino acids. The variable domain in full, completed from reference TRBV5-4 and TRBJ2-2, reads ETGVTQSPTHLIKTRGQQVTLRCSSQSGHNTVSWYQQALGQGPQFIFQYYREEENGRGNFPPRFSGLQFPNYSSELNVNALELDDSALYLCASSRTSGPNTGELFFGEGSRLTVL.

V gene TRBV5-6 combines with J gene TRBJ1-3; D is perhaps TRBD1 (5 bases). The CDR3 is 16 residues long. Germline V gives CDR1 SGHDT, CDR2 YYEEEE. The V and J ends lost 0 bases and 0 bases respectively, with 10 bases between them. CDR3 amino acids: CASSLDGGNSGNTIYF. The CDR3 nucleotides are TGTGCCAGCAGCTTGGACGGGGGAAACTCTGGAAACACCATATATTTT.

This clonotype was observed a handful of times. The chain joins TRBV6-1 to TRBJ1-1; D not certain. The germline CDR1 and CDR2 sequences are MNHNS and SASEGT. This CDR3 has 13 residues. Between the trimmed V and J ends, which lost 1 base and 8 bases, there was a span of 11 bases. The CDR3 DNA reads TGTGCCAGCAGTGAAGAAAGGTGGGGAGAAGCTTTCTTT. Translated, it gives CASSEERWGEAFF.

V usage is TRBV7-9 and J usage is TRBJ2-6, with TRBD2 matching over 10 bases. This CDR3 is built from 18 residues. Germline V gene sequence: CDR1 SEHNR, CDR2 FQNEAQ (reference sequence). V lost 4 bases, J lost 0 bases, and 6 bases stayed unmatched. CDR3 bases: TGTGCCAGCAGCTCGCGGGCTAGCGGGGGCTCTGGGGCCAACGTCCTGACTTTC. Its translation is CASSSRASGGSGANVLTF.

The J gene is TRBJ1-5, the V gene TRBV5-6; maybe TRBD1 (5 bases). The CDR3 totals 15 residues. The germline V and J ends were trimmed by 6 bases and 2 bases, with 15 bases remaining between them. CDR1 and CDR2 from the germline V gene are SGHDT and YYEEEE. As DNA, the CDR3 is TGTGCCAGCACTCACGGGGCCTCTCGCAATCAGCCCCAGCATTTT. Amino acid sequence: CASTHGASRNQPQHF.

This chain links TRBV5-1 with TRBJ1-5; tentatively, D is TRBD1 (6 bases). The V end was cut by 6 bases, the J end by 0 bases, with 13 bases between. The V gene's germline CDR1 is SGHRS and CDR2 YFSETQ. The CDR3 spans 15 residues. CDR3 amino acids: CASKEGESSNQPQHF. The CDR3 nucleotides read TGCGCCAGCAAGGAGGGGGAGAGTAGCAATCAGCCCCAGCATTTT. The complete variable domain, with remaining parts taken from reference TRBV5-1 and TRBJ1-5, reads KAGVTQTPRYLIKTRGQQVTLSCSPISGHRSVSWYQQTPGQGLQFLFEYFSETQRNKGNFPGRFSGRQFSNSRSEMNVSTLELGDSALYLCASKEGESSNQPQHFGDGTRLSIL.